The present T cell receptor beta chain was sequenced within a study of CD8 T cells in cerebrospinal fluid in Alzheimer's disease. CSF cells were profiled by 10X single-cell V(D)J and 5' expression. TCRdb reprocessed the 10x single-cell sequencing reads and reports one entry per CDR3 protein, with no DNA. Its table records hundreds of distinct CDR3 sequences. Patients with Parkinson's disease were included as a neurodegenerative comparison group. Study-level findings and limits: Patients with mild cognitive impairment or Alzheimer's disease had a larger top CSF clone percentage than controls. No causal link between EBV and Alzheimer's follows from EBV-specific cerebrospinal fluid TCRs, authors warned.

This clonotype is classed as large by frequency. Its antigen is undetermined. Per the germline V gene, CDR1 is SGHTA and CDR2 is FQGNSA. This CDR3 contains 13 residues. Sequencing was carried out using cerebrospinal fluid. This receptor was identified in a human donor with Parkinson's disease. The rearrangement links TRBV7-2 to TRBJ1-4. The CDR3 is CASSGYVEGKLFF. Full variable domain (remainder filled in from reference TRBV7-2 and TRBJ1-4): GAGVSQSPSNKVTEKGKDVELRCDPISGHTALYWYRQSLGQGLEFLIYFQGNSAPDKSGLPSDRFSAERTGGSVSTLTIQRTQQEDSAVYLCASSGYVEGKLFFGSGTQLSVL.